The clone carrying this T cell receptor beta chain occurred a few times. Its matching antigen is unknown. This entry belongs to a study of T-cell memory formation after mild COVID-19. Findings and caveats of the study: Clones that contracted clustered mainly in CM and EM if CD4+ and in EMRA if CD8+. A balance of CD4 and CD8 characterized clones contracting day 15 to 85, whereas later expanders leaned CD4+.

cDNA libraries for TCR alpha and TCR beta, carrying sample barcodes and UMIs, came from 5'RACE with constant-segment primers. TCRdb re-derived calls from the 5' RACE reads in MiXCR, one entry per CDR3 protein. The sample contains 30,000 to 50,000 distinct CDR3 sequences, approximately 6.5% of which appear only once. This receptor was identified in an adult who had mild COVID-19 (a few samples of this study predate the infection). Cell type and time point are not known. Sequencing input: PBMCs or a T cell subset sorted from them (not recorded which).

CDR3 loop: CASSISLWGGPGDTEAFF. Here the CDR3 DNA reads TGTGCCAGTAGTATATCTCTCTGGGGGGGACCGGGGGACACTGAAGCTTTCTTT. The V and J genes are TRBV19 and TRBJ1-1; D perhaps matches TRBD1 (5 bases). This CDR3 spans 18 amino acids. Germline V gene lookup returns CDR1 LNHDA and CDR2 SQIVND (reference sequence). V was pared by 2 bases and J by 3 bases, with 22 bases between. Looking up the rest from reference TRBV19 and TRBJ1-1 gives the full variable domain: DGGITQSPKYLFRKEGQNVTLSCEQNLNHDAMYWYRQDPGQGLRLIYYSQIVNDFQKGDIAEGYSVSREKKESFPLTVTSAQKNPTAFYLCASSISLWGGPGDTEAFFGQGTRLTVV.